This T cell receptor (beta chain) appears in the sequencing data of a study of CD8 T cells in ankylosing spondylitis. Study outcomes and limitations: Blood of patients with ankylosing spondylitis appeared to be characterized by a TCR beta motif of several highly homologous variants. Earlier reports found some motif variants in synovial fluid and blood in reactive arthritis. Disease-associated clonotypes exhibited CD8+ identity and were relatively infrequent in peripheral blood.

V was shortened by 4 bases and J by 4 bases, with 8 bases between the two germline ends. The CDR3 consists of 12 residues. The germline gives CDR1 MNHEY, CDR2 SVGEGT. Quantitative 5'-RACE was performed with molecular barcodes, and it yielded the TCR beta libraries. TCRdb reprocessed the 5' RACE reads with MiXCR, giving one entry per CDR3 protein. The table records about 150,000 distinct CDR3 sequences, around two fifths of them present only once. Worth noting for this clonotype: Its specificity is unknown.

This sequence was found in a male donor with ankylosing spondylitis. Input material: synovial fluid, either unsorted or a sorted T cell fraction (not recorded which). The rearrangement uses TRBV6-2 or TRBV6-3 and TRBJ2-7; D is unresolved. CDR3 amino acids: CASSFRSYEQYF. The CDR3 nucleotides read TGTGCCAGCAGTTTTCGGAGTTACGAGCAGTACTTC.